What follows describes a single T cell receptor (beta chain). Its antigen is still unknown. A much bigger clone sits one base away, suggesting this may be a read error. The sample is drawn from a study of CD8 T cells in ankylosing spondylitis. Findings of the study overall: Blood of patients with ankylosing spondylitis appeared to be characterized by a TCR beta motif of seven or eight highly homologous variants.

The CDR3 loop spans 13 amino acids. Per germline, CDR1 GTSNPN and CDR2 SVGIG (reference sequence). TCRdb recomputed calls from the 5' RACE reads with MiXCR, one row per CDR3 protein. Found here are fewer than 550,000 distinct CDR3 sequences, roughly 5% of them singletons; the top ten hold under 4.5%. The material sequenced was blood, either unsorted or a sorted T cell fraction (not recorded which). The receptor's source is a male donor with ankylosing spondylitis. The chain carries TRBV30 and TRBJ1-2; the D is unclear. The CDR3 sequence is CTWSPGSNYGYTF. CDR3 nucleotides: TGTACCTGGAGCCCCGGGTCGAACTATGGCTACACCTTC.